This T cell receptor (beta chain) was captured in a study of blood T cells in healthy people across ages. Notes on the study in general: It was the long-lived donors that had more naive CD4+ cells and higher diversity than aged donors. Older individuals had lower TCR beta diversity per million T cells (the decline was roughly linear).

Total RNA extracted from each sample amounted to at least 6 micrograms. On this clonotype: As yet, its antigen is unknown.

A second PCR, run for about 7 to 12 cycles, used a sample-barcoded 5' primer plus a J-beta primer mix. Sequencing recovered at least 2.5 million CDR3-containing paired-end reads from each sample. TCRdb reprocessed the 5' RACE reads with MiXCR, giving one entry per CDR3 protein. The sample shows roughly 1.4 million distinct CDR3 sequences, around 59% of them seen only once. Per germline, CDR1 SQVTM and CDR2 ANQGSEA. The ends were cut back, 5 bases at V and 2 bases at J, with 17 bases in the middle. The CDR3 extends over 15 amino acids. The sample was blood. The J gene is TRBJ2-3, the V gene TRBV29-1; D may be TRBD2 (5 bases). This clonotype was sampled from a man younger than 35 in good health. CDR3: CSVLGSAHITDTQYF. The CDR3, as DNA: TGCAGCGTTTTGGGTAGCGCGCACATCACAGATACGCAGTATTTT.